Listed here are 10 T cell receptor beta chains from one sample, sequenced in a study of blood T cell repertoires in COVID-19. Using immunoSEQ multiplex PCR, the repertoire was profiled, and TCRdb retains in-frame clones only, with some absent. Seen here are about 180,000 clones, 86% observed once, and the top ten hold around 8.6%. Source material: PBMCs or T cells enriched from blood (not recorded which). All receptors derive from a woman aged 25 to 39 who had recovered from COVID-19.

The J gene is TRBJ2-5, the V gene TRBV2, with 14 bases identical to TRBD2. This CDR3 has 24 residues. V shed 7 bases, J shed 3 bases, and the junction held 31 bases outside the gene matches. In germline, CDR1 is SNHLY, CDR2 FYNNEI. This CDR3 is CASTQRPGLPPGLAGVNREETQYF. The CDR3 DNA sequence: TGTGCCAGCACTCAGAGGCCGGGACTTCCACCGGGACTAGCGGGAGTAAATAGAGAAGAGACCCAGTACTTC.

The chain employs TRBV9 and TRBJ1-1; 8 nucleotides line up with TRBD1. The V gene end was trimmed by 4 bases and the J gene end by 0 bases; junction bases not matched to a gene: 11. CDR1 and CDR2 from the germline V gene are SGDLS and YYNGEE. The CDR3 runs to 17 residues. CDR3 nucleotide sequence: TGTGCCAGCAGCCCGAGGACAGGGTCTAACATGAACACTGAAGCTTTCTTT. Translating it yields CASSPRTGSNMNTEAFF.

The CDR3 here is CASSPGQISYEQYF. The CDR3 nucleotides are TGCGCCAGCAGCCCAGGACAGATCTCCTACGAGCAGTACTTC. The chain links TRBV5-1 to TRBJ2-7; a weak D match, TRBD1 (6 bases). This CDR3 is built from 14 residues. V lost 4 bases, J lost 0 bases, and 11 bases lay in between. Germline-derived CDR1 and CDR2 are SGHRS and YFSETQ.

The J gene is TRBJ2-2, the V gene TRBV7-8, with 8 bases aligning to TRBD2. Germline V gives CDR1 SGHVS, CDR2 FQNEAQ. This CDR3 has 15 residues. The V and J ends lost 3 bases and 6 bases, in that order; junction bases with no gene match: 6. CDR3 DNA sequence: TGTGCCAGCAGCTTGGGACTAGAGATTCCCGGGGAGCTGTTTTTT. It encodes CASSLGLEIPGELFF.

In DNA, the CDR3 is TGTGCCAGCAGCTCCACGACAGGGCCTGACACCGGGGAGCTGTTTTTT. Translated: CASSSTTGPDTGELFF. The chain has TRBV7-9 and TRBJ2-2; 7 bases map to TRBD1. Germline V lookup: CDR1 SEHNR, CDR2 FQNEAQ (reference sequence). Trimming at V came to 4 bases and at J to 3 bases, leaving 8 bases not matched to a gene. The CDR3 has 16 amino acids.

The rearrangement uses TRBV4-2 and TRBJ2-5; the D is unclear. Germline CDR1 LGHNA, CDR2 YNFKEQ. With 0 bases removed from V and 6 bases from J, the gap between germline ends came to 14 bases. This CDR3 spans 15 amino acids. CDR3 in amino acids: CASSQEFSARQTQYF. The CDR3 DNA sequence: TGTGCCAGCAGCCAAGAATTCAGTGCCAGGCAGACCCAGTACTTC.

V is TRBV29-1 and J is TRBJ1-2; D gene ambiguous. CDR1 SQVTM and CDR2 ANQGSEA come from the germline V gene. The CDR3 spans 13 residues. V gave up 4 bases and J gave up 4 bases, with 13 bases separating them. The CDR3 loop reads CSVVREFGYGYTF. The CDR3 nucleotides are TGCAGCGTTGTTCGGGAATTTGGCTATGGCTACACCTTC.

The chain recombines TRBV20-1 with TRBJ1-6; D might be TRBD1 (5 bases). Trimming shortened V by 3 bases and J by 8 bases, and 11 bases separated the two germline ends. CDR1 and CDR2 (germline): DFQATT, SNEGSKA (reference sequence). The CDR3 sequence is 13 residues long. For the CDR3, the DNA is TGCAGTGCTAGTACCCAGGGCGATTCACCCCTCCACTTT. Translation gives CSASTQGDSPLHF.

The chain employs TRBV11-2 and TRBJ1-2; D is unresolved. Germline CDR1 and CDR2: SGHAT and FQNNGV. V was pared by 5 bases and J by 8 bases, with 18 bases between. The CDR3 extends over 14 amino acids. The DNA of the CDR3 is TGTGCCAGCAGCCGCCCGGGAGTGCCCTTGGGCTACACCTTC. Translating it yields CASSRPGVPLGYTF.

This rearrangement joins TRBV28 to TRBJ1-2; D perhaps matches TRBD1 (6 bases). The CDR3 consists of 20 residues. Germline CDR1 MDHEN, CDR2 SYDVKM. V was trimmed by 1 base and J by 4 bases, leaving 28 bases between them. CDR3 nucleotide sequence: TGTGCCAGCAGTTTATTACGGGGCCGGGACAAAGGTGATACGGGCTATGGCTACACCTTC. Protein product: CASSLLRGRDKGDTGYGYTF.